The 2 T cell receptor beta chains presented below share a single source sample, sequenced in a study of CD8+ T cells in alopecia areata. Sequencing templates came from extracted RNA that was reverse transcribed into cDNA. Assay: immunoSEQ multiplex PCR; the TCRdb copy retains only in-frame clones and omits some. Seen here are roughly 20,000 clones, approximately 60% observed once, and the top ten hold less than 5.5%. For several patients, CD4+ cells were sorted into CD25+CD127- cells. Sequenced sample: CD4+ Tregs sorted from blood. Receptors were obtained from a human donor with alopecia areata.

This clone was detected only a few times. V usage is TRBV7-2 and J usage is TRBJ2-5; a weak D match, TRBD1 (6 bases). The J call may not be correct, given that the DNA end is closer to TRBJ2-7. The CDR3 has 15 amino acids. Germline lookup yields CDR1 SGHTA and CDR2 FQGNSA. CDR3 sequence reads: CASSLGGQLPYEQYF. CDR3 bases: TGTGCCAGCAGCTTAGGGGGGCAGCTCCCCTACGAGCAGTACTTC.

The chain employs TRBV20-1 and TRBJ1-2; D is ambiguous. Trimming pared 6 bases from V and 2 bases from J, leaving 7 bases between. This CDR3 is built from 11 residues. Looked up from germline, CDR1 is DFQATT and CDR2 is SNEGSKA (reference sequence). The CDR3: CSAPQNYGYTF. CDR3 nucleotides: TGCAGTGCACCTCAGAACTATGGCTACACCTTC.